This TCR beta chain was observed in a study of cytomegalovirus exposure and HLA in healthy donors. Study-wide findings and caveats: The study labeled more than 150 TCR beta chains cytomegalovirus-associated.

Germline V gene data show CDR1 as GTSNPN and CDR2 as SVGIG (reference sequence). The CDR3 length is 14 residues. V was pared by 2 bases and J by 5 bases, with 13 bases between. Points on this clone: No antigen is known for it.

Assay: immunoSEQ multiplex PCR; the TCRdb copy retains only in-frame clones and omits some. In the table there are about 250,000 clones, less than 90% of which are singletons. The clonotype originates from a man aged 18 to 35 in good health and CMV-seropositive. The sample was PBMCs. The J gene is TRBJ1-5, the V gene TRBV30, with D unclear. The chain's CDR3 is CAWSPRLTYQPQHF. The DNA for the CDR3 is TGTGCCTGGAGTCCCAGGCTGACGTATCAGCCCCAGCATTTT.